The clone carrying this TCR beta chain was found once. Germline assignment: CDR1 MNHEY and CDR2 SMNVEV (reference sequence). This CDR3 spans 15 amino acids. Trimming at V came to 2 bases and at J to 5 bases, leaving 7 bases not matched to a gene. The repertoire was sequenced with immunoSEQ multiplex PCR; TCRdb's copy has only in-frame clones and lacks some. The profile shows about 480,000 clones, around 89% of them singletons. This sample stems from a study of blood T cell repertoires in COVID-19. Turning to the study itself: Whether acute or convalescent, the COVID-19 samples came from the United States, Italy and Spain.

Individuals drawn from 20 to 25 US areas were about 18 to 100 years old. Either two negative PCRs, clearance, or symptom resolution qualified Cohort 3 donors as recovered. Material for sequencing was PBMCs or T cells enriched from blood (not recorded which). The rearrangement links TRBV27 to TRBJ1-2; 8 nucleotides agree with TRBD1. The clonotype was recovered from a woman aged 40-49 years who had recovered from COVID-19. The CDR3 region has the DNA TGTGCCAGCAGTTTAACGCAGGGGGCGGGATATGGCTACACCTTC. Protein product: CASSLTQGAGYGYTF.